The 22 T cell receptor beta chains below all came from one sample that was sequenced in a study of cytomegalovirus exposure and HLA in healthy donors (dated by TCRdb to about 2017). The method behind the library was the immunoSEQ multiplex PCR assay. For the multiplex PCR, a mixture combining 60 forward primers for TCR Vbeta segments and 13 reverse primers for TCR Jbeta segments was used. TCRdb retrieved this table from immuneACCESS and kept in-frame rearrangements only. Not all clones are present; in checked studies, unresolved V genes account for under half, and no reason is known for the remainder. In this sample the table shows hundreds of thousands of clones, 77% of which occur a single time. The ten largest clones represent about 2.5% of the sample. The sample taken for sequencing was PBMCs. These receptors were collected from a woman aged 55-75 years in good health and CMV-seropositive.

CDR3 sequence reads: CASSLAGDPRGDTQYF. DNA of the CDR3: TGTGCCAGCAGCTTAGCGGGGGACCCGCGGGGAGATACGCAGTATTTT. The chain is built from TRBV7-2 and TRBJ2-3, with a tentative D call TRBD2 (6 bases). V gave up 0 bases and J gave up 5 bases, with 15 bases separating them. In germline, CDR1 is SGHTA, CDR2 FQGNSA. This CDR3 spans 16 amino acids.

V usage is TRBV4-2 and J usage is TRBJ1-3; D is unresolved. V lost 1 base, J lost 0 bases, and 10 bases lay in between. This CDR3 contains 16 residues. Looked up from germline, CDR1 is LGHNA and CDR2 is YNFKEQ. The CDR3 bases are TGTGCCAGCAGCCAAGGTCTACAGTCCTCTGGAAACACCATATATTTT. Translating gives CASSQGLQSSGNTIYF.

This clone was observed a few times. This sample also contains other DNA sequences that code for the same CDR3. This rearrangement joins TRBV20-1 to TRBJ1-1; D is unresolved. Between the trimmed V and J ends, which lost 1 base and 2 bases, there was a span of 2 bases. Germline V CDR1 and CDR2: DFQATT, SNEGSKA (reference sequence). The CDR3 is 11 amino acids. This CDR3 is CSARANTEAFF. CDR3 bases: TGCAGTGCTAGAGCTAACACTGAAGCTTTCTTT.

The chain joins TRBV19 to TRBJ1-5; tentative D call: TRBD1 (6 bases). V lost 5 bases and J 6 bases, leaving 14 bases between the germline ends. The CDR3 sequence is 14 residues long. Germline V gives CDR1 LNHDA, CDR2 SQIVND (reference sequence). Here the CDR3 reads CASSSRQDGQPQHF. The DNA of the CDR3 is TGTGCCAGTAGTTCGCGACAGGACGGTCAGCCCCAGCATTTT.

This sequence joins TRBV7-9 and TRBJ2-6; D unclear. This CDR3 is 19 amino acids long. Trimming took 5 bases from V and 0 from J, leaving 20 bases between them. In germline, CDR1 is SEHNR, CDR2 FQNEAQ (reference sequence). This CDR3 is CASSQRDDTATSGANVLTF. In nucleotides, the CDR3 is TGTGCCAGCAGCCAACGCGATGATACCGCCACCTCTGGGGCCAACGTCCTGACTTTC.

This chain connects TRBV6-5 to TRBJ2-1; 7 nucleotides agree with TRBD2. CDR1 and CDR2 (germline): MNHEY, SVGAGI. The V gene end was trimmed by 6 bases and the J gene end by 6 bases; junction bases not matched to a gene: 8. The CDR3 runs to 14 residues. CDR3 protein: CASSGTTSGNEQFF. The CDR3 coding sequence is TGTGCCAGCAGCGGGACTACCTCCGGCAATGAGCAGTTCTTC.

In nucleotides, the CDR3 is TGTGCCAGCTCAACCCGGGACAGAGCGGGCGAGCAGTACTTC. Translated, it gives CASSTRDRAGEQYF. The rearrangement joins TRBV18 to TRBJ2-7, with D perhaps TRBD1 (7 bases). CDR3 length: 14 amino acids. Germline CDR1 and CDR2: KGHSH and LQKENI. V was pared by 5 bases and J by 6 bases, with 17 bases between. Together with reference TRBV18 and TRBJ2-7, the CDR3 gives the full variable domain: NAGVMQNPRHLVRRRGQEARLRCSPMKGHSHVYWYRQLPEEGLKFMVYLQKENIIDESGMPKERFSAEFPKEGPSILRIQQVVRGDSAAYFCASSTRDRAGEQYFGPGTRLTVT.

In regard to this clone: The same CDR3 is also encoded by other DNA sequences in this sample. In DNA, the CDR3 is TGTGCCAGCAGCTTAGTGTACTCTGGAAACACCATATATTTT. It is translated as CASSLVYSGNTIYF. The rearrangement joins TRBV7-6 to TRBJ1-3, with D hard to call. CDR1 SGHVS and CDR2 FNYEAQ come from the germline V gene. CDR3 size: 14 residues. V lost 1 base and J lost 0, with 4 bases in between.

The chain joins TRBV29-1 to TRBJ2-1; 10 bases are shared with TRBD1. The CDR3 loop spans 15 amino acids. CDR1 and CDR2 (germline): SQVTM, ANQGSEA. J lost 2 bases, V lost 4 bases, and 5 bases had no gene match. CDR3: CSVASGQGTYNEQFF. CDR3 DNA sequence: TGCAGCGTTGCCTCGGGACAGGGGACCTACAATGAGCAGTTCTTC.

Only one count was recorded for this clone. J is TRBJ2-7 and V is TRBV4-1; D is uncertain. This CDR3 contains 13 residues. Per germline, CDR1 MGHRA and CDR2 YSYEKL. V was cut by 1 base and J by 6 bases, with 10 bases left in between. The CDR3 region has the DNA TGCGCCAGCAGCCAAGTATCAAGCCGCGAGCAGTACTTC. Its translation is CASSQVSSREQYF.

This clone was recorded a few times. The CDR3 sequence is CASSSYSPPLETQYF. The CDR3 DNA is TGTGCCAGCAGCTCATACTCACCGCCTCTAGAGACCCAGTACTTC. J is TRBJ2-5 and V is TRBV7-2; the D is unclear. Trimming pared 4 bases from V and 4 bases from J, leaving 16 bases between. CDR1 is SGHTA, CDR2 FQGNSA, per germline. The CDR3 is made up of 15 amino acids.

CDR3 in DNA: TGCAGCCAGTGCCCTGCGGGGGTAGGAGCTAATGAAAAACTGTTTTTT. Amino acid sequence: CSQCPAGVGANEKLFF. This chain joins TRBV29-1 and TRBJ1-4; D might be TRBD1 (5 bases). The CDR3 length is 16 residues. Germline V CDR1 and CDR2: SQVTM, ANQGSEA. Trimming removed 8 bases at V and 3 bases at J, with 22 bases between.

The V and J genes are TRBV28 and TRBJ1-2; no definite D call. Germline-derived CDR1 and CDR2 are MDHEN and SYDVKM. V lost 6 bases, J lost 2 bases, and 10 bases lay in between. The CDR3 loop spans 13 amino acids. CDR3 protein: CASRITENYGYTF. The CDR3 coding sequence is TGTGCCAGCAGAATCACAGAGAACTATGGCTACACCTTC.

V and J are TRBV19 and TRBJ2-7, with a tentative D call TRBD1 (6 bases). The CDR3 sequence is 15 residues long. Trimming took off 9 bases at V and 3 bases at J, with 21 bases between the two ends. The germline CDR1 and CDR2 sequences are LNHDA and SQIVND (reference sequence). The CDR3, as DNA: TGTGCCAGCAGGTTTTCCGGGACATCACTCTACGAGCAGTACTTC. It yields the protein CASRFSGTSLYEQYF.

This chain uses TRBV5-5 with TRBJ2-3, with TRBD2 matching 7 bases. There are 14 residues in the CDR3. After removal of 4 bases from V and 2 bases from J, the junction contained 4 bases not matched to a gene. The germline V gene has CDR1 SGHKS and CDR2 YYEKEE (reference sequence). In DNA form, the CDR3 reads TGTGCCAGCAGCCCGGGACTAAACACAGATACGCAGTATTTT. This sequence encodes CASSPGLNTDTQYF.

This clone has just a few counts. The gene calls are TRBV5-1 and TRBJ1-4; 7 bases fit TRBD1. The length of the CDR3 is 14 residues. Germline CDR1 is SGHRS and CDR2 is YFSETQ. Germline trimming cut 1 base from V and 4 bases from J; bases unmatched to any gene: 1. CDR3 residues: CASSLTGVNEKLFF. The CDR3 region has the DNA TGCGCCAGCAGCTTGACAGGGGTTAATGAAAAACTGTTTTTT.

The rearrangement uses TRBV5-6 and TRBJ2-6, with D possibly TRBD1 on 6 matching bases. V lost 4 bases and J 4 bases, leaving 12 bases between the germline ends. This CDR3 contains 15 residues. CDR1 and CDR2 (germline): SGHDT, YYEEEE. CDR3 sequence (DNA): TGTGCCAGCAGCCAACAGGGTTCCGGGGCCAACGTCCTGACTTTC. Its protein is CASSQQGSGANVLTF.

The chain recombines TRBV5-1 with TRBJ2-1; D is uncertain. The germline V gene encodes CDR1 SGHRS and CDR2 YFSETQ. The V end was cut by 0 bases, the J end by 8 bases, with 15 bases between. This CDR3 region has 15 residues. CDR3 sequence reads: CASSLASLQRDEQFF. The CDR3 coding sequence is TGCGCCAGCAGCTTGGCCTCACTCCAGCGCGATGAGCAGTTCTTC.

The CDR3 protein is CASSLGTSGGPPTDTQYF. The DNA of the CDR3 is TGCGCCAGCAGCCTAGGGACTAGCGGGGGCCCACCCACAGATACGCAGTATTTT. The rearrangement links TRBV5-1 to TRBJ2-3; 14 bases line up with TRBD2. The V and J ends lost 4 bases and 2 bases, in that order; junction bases with no gene match: 9. This CDR3 has 18 residues. Per the germline V gene, CDR1 is SGHRS and CDR2 is YFSETQ. Full variable domain (rest looked up from reference TRBV5-1 and TRBJ2-3): KAGVTQTPRYLIKTRGQQVTLSCSPISGHRSVSWYQQTPGQGLQFLFEYFSETQRNKGNFPGRFSGRQFSNSRSEMNVSTLELGDSALYLCASSLGTSGGPPTDTQYFGPGTRLTVL.

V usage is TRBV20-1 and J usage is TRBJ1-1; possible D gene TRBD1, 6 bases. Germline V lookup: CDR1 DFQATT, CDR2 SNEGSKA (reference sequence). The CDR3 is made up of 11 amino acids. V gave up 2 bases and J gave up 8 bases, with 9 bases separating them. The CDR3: CSARTTGEAFF. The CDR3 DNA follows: TGCAGTGCTAGAACGACAGGCGAAGCTTTCTTT.

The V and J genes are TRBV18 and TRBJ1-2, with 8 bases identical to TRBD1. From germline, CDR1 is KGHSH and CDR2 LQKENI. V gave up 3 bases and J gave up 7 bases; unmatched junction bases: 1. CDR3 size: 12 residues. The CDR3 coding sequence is TGTGCCAGCTCACCTACAGGGGGTGGCTACACCTTC. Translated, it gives CASSPTGGGYTF.

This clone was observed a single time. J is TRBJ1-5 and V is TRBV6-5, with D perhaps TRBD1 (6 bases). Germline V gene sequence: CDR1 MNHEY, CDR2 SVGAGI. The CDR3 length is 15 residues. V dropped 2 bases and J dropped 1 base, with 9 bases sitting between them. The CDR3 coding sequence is TGTGCCAGCAGTTACGGGGGCTTGAGCAATCAGCCCCAGCATTTT. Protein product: CASSYGGLSNQPQHF.